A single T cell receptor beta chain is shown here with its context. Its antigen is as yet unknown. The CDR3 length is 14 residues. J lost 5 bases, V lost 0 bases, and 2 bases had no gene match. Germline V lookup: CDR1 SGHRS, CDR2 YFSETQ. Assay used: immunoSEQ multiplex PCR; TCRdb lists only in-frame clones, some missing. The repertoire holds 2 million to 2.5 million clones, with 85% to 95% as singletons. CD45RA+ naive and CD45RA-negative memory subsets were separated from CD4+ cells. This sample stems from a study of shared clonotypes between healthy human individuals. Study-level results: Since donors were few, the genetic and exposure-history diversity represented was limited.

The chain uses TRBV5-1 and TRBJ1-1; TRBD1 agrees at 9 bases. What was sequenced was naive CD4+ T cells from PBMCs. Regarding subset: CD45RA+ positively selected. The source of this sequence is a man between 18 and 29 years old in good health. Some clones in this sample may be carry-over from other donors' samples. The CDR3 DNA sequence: TGCGCCAGCAGCTTGGCGGGGACAGGGACTGAAGCTTTCTTT. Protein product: CASSLAGTGTEAFF.